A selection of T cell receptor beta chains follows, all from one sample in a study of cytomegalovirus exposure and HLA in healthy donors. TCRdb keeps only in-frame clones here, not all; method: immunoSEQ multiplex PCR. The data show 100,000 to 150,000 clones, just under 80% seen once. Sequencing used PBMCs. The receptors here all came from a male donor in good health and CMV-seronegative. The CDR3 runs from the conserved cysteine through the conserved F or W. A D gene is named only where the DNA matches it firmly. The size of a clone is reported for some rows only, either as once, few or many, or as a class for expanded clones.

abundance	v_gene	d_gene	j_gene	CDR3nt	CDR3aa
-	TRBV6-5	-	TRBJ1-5	TGTGCCAGCAGTCGAACAGGAGTTGATCAGCCCCAGCATTTT	CASSRTGVDQPQHF
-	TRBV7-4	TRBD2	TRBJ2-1	TGTGCCAGCAGCTTAGAGGTGGTAGCGGGGGGGCCCTCCTACAATGAGCAGTTCTTC	CASSLEVVAGGPSYNEQFF
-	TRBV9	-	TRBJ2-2	TGTGCCAGCAGCCCTAGAGCAGGGGTTCAGGGCACCGGGGAGCTGTTTTTT	CASSPRAGVQGTGELFF
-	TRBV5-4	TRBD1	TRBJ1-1	TGTGCCAGCAGCTCCTCAACAGGGGGCACTGAAGCTTTCTTT	CASSSSTGGTEAFF
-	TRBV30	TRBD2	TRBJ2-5	TGTGCCTGGAGTGGACTAGCGGGGTTAGAGACCCAGTACTTC	CAWSGLAGLETQYF
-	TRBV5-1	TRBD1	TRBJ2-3	TGCGCCAGCAGCCGGACAGGGCGAACTAGCACAGATACGCAGTATTTT	CASSRTGRTSTDTQYF
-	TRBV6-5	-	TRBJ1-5	TGTGCCAGCAGCCCCAGGGGAATTAGCAATCAGCCCCAGCATTTT	CASSPRGISNQPQHF
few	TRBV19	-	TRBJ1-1	TGTGCCAGTAGTTTTCAGGGCAACACTGAAGCTTTCTTT	CASSFQGNTEAFF
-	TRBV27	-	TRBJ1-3	TGTGCCAGCAGTTTGGGCAGGGTTGGAAACACCATATATTTT	CASSLGRVGNTIYF
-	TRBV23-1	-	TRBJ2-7	TGCGCCAGCAGTCAATCAGGCCGGGGAAGCTCCTACGAGCAGTACTTC	CASSQSGRGSSYEQYF
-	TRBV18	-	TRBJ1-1	TGTGCCAGCTCACGACCGACAGAGAACACTGAAGCTTTCTTT	CASSRPTENTEAFF